This TCR beta chain emerged from a study of molecular identifiers for immune sequencing clone quantification. Via MiXCR, TCRdb re-called the PCR reads, giving one row per CDR3 protein. The sample consists of about half a million distinct CDR3 sequences, 25% of them appearing once. The source is a human donor in good health. Some libraries in this study had Jurkat cell RNA spiked in. What was sequenced was naive CD8+ T cells from blood, with Jurkat cell RNA spiked in. Subset defined: FACS-sorted CD8+CD4-CCR7+CD45RA+ naive T cells.

CDR3 DNA sequence: TGTGCCAGCGGTGGAGAGACAGGGCTCAATCAGCCCCAGCATTTT. It specifies CASGGETGLNQPQHF. The chain carries TRBV6-1 and TRBJ1-5; 7 bases line up with TRBD1. Germline V gene data show CDR1 as MNHNS and CDR2 as SASEGT. With 8 bases clipped from V and 3 bases from J, the junction kept 10 bases outside the gene matches. The CDR3 covers 15 residues.